Listed below are T cell receptor beta chains from one sample, sequenced in a study of blood T cell repertoires in COVID-19. Generated by immunoSEQ multiplex PCR, the TCRdb table keeps only in-frame clones and is missing some. The sample carries around 200,000 clones, 75% to 90% recorded once. The sequenced material came from PBMCs or T cells enriched from blood (not recorded which). These receptors were collected from a woman under 40 who had been exposed to COVID-19. CDR3s include the opening cysteine and the closing phenylalanine or tryptophan. The D gene is left open where the match is weak. Only part of the rows carry a size: once, few, many, or a class if the clone is expanded.

J gene,V gene,clone size,D gene,CDR3 protein,CDR3 DNA
TRBJ1-5,TRBV6-6,-,-,CAIRQGNQPQHF,TGTGCCATTAGACAGGGCAATCAGCCCCAGCATTTT
TRBJ2-3,TRBV15,once,-,CATSTFGETDTQYF,TGTGCCACCAGCACCTTCGGGGAGACAGATACGCAGTATTTT
TRBJ1-2,TRBV18,-,-,CASSPLVDDGGYTF,TGTGCCAGCTCACCGCTAGTTGATGACGGAGGCTACACCTTC
TRBJ1-1,TRBV10-3,-,-,CAIGRQLMNTEAFF,TGTGCCATCGGCCGACAGCTCATGAACACTGAAGCTTTCTTT
TRBJ2-2,TRBV10-3,-,-,CAISPTGRAGELFF,TGTGCCATCAGTCCGACGGGCAGGGCCGGGGAGCTGTTTTTT
TRBJ1-1,TRBV19,once,TRBD1,CASRDGQGANTEAFF,TGTGCCAGTAGAGACGGACAGGGGGCGAACACTGAAGCTTTCTTT
TRBJ2-3,TRBV5-1,-,TRBD2,CASSLIAGGPQTQYF,TGCGCCAGCAGCTTGATTGCGGGGGGTCCCCAGACGCAGTATTTT
TRBJ2-5,TRBV4-1,once,TRBD2,CASSQEPGLAGGDQETQYF,TGCGCCAGCAGCCAAGAACCGGGACTAGCGGGGGGTGACCAAGAGACCCAGTACTTC
TRBJ2-2,TRBV18,-,-,CASSLQGPGELFF,TGTGCCAGCTCCCTACAGGGACCCGGGGAGCTGTTTTTT
TRBJ1-5,TRBV24-1,-,TRBD1,CATSGTGGNQPQHF,TGTGCCACCAGTGGAACAGGGGGCAATCAGCCCCAGCATTTT
TRBJ1-5,TRBV20-1,-,-,CSASEAAANQPQHF,TGCAGTGCTAGTGAGGCGGCGGCCAATCAGCCCCAGCATTTT
TRBJ1-2,TRBV7-2,-,-,CASTSLPDSPYGYTF,TGTGCCAGCACCTCTTTACCTGACAGCCCCTATGGCTACACCTTC
TRBJ1-6,TRBV5-1,-,TRBD1,CASSPGQVNNSPLHF,TGCGCCAGCAGCCCGGGACAGGTGAATAATTCACCCCTCCACTTT
TRBJ2-5,TRBV30,-,TRBD1,CAQTGGGETQYF,TGTGCCCAGACAGGGGGTGGAGAGACCCAGTACTTC
TRBJ2-5,TRBV9,-,TRBD1,CASSVGTGETQYF,TGTGCCAGCAGCGTAGGGACAGGGGAGACCCAGTACTTC
TRBJ1-1,TRBV27,once,-,CASSSTGKRNTEAFF,TGTGCCAGCAGTTCAACAGGGAAAAGAAACACTGAAGCTTTCTTT
TRBJ2-1,TRBV2,-,TRBD2,CASSESPFQRGLKDNEQFF,TGTGCCAGCAGTGAATCTCCGTTCCAGCGGGGGTTAAAGGACAATGAGCAGTTCTTC
TRBJ1-1,TRBV6-1,-,TRBD1,CASSGTGEWAGTEAFF,TGTGCCAGCAGTGGAACAGGGGAATGGGCAGGAACTGAAGCTTTCTTT
TRBJ1-4,TRBV5-1,-,-,CASSLTGDIGIEKLFF,TGCGCCAGCAGCTTAACCGGGGACATTGGAATCGAAAAACTGTTTTTT
TRBJ2-2,TRBV5-1,few,-,CASSLGADYAGELFF,TGCGCCAGCAGCTTGGGCGCGGATTACGCCGGGGAGCTGTTTTTT
TRBJ1-4,TRBV7-3,-,TRBD1,CASSLGTGKRPNEKLFF,TGTGCCAGCAGCTTAGGGACAGGGAAACGGCCTAATGAAAAACTGTTTTTT
TRBJ2-7,TRBV6-5,-,-,CASSYGGDLDYEQYF,TGTGCCAGCAGTTACGGCGGGGACCTTGACTACGAGCAGTACTTC
TRBJ1-3,TRBV6-1,-,-,CASSESGGNTIYF,TGTGCCAGCAGTGAATCGGGTGGAAACACCATATATTTT
TRBJ1-2,TRBV5-1,once,TRBD1,CASSIGDRGFVGHYGYTF,TGCGCCAGCAGTATCGGGGACAGGGGCTTTGTCGGCCACTATGGCTACACCTTC
TRBJ2-3,TRBV15,-,-,CATSRDRLAYVDTQYF,TGTGCCACCAGCAGAGATCGGCTAGCGTATGTAGATACGCAGTATTTT
TRBJ1-5,TRBV5-4,-,-,CASSTGTRDQPQHF,TGTGCCAGCAGCACCGGGACACGCGATCAGCCCCAGCATTTT
TRBJ2-1,TRBV2,-,-,CAGTGYNEQFF,TGTGCCGGCACAGGCTACAATGAGCAGTTCTTC
TRBJ2-5,TRBV2,-,-,CASSPGETQYF,TGTGCCAGCAGCCCGGGAGAGACCCAGTACTTC
TRBJ2-7,TRBV4-2,-,-,CASSQERSQGPYEQYF,TGTGCCAGCAGCCAAGAGCGGTCCCAGGGGCCCTACGAGCAGTACTTC
TRBJ1-2,TRBV9,once,-,CASSVGGALEGYTF,TGTGCCAGCAGCGTAGGTGGGGCACTGGAGGGCTACACCTTC
TRBJ2-3,TRBV5-8,-,-,CASSFDRGGADTDTQYF,TGTGCCAGCAGCTTCGATCGTGGGGGGGCGGACACAGATACGCAGTATTTT
TRBJ2-1,TRBV10-1,once,TRBD2,CASSEALAGGPHEQFF,TGCGCCAGCAGTGAGGCGCTAGCGGGGGGGCCGCATGAGCAGTTCTTC
TRBJ1-1,TRBV5-8,-,-,CASSLYDRLTFF,TGTGCCAGCAGCTTGTATGACAGATTGACTTTCTTT
TRBJ2-1,TRBV24-1,-,TRBD2,CATSDPRGTYNEQFF,TGTGCCACCAGTGACCCGCGGGGGACTTACAATGAGCAGTTCTTC
TRBJ1-5,TRBV4-1,few,-,CASSQGTVSNQPQHF,TGCGCCAGCAGCCAAGGGACAGTTAGCAATCAGCCCCAGCATTTT
TRBJ1-5,TRBV10-3,many,TRBD1,CAISEGGGIGQPQHF,TGTGCCATCAGTGAGGGAGGGGGCATAGGTCAGCCCCAGCATTTT
TRBJ1-3,TRBV30,-,-,CAWSVRGNTIYF,TGTGCCTGGAGTGTAAGGGGTAACACCATATATTTT
TRBJ2-4,TRBV10-2,-,-,CASSDLKGAKNIQYF,TGCGCCAGCAGTGATTTGAAGGGGGCCAAAAACATTCAGTACTTC